These T cell receptor beta chains were read from a single sample in a study of early T cells in non-severe SARS-CoV-2 infection. A single record per CDR3 protein comes from TCRdb applying MiXCR to the 5' RACE reads. The sample yields approximately 49,000 distinct CDR3 sequences, around 11% seen once. What was sequenced was whole blood. The source of these receptors is an adult who was a healthcare worker with PCR-confirmed SARS-CoV-2 infection or an uninfected control (not recorded which). CDR3s include the opening cysteine and the closing phenylalanine or tryptophan. Fields, in order: V gene, J gene, CDR3 protein.

V gene: TRBV4-3
J gene: TRBJ2-7
CDR3 protein: CASSQGDRSYEQYF

V gene: TRBV7-8
J gene: TRBJ1-1
CDR3 protein: CASSLTHSGTEAFF

V gene: TRBV27
J gene: TRBJ1-5
CDR3 protein: CASWDGPNQPQHF

V gene: TRBV19
J gene: TRBJ1-2
CDR3 protein: CASSSRGTANYGYTF

V gene: TRBV29-1
J gene: TRBJ2-5
CDR3 protein: CSVDREKGTQYF

V gene: TRBV27
J gene: TRBJ1-3
CDR3 protein: CASSLQGVLGNTIYF

V gene: TRBV6-2/TRBV6-3
J gene: TRBJ1-5
CDR3 protein: CASSIRQVDNQPQHF

V gene: TRBV3-1
J gene: TRBJ1-1
CDR3 protein: CASRDRGRGRVNTEAFF

V gene: TRBV28
J gene: TRBJ2-5
CDR3 protein: CASSPPRGGGYQETQYF

V gene: TRBV9
J gene: TRBJ2-1
CDR3 protein: CASSPYRTLAGGDEQFF

V gene: TRBV5-1
J gene: TRBJ1-6
CDR3 protein: CASSLEGINNSPLHF

V gene: TRBV6-5
J gene: TRBJ2-5
CDR3 protein: CASRTRDTNPKETQYF

V gene: TRBV28
J gene: TRBJ1-2
CDR3 protein: CASSLDRIYGYTF

V gene: TRBV29-1
J gene: TRBJ1-1
CDR3 protein: CSVGGAFF

V gene: TRBV2
J gene: TRBJ2-7
CDR3 protein: CASSDQGSSYGQYF

V gene: TRBV7-9
J gene: TRBJ1-5
CDR3 protein: CASSFSNQPQHF

V gene: TRBV5-6
J gene: TRBJ1-1
CDR3 protein: CASSFFGTGGTEAVF

V gene: TRBV9
J gene: TRBJ2-1
CDR3 protein: CASSVAPSPGHEQFF

V gene: TRBV6-2/TRBV6-3
J gene: TRBJ2-5
CDR3 protein: CATAPGGETQYF

V gene: TRBV20-1
J gene: TRBJ2-7
CDR3 protein: CSARTGIGVSYEQYF

V gene: TRBV4-3
J gene: TRBJ2-1
CDR3 protein: CASSQDRGGIYNEQFF

V gene: TRBV5-8
J gene: TRBJ2-3
CDR3 protein: CASSLTRGVTDTQYF

V gene: TRBV6-5
J gene: TRBJ2-5
CDR3 protein: CASARGIQETQYF

V gene: TRBV18
J gene: TRBJ1-1
CDR3 protein: CASSPRAGASNTEAFF

V gene: TRBV7-9
J gene: TRBJ2-7
CDR3 protein: CASSLAETSVSYEQYF

V gene: TRBV20-1
J gene: TRBJ2-4
CDR3 protein: CSARDPRGNIQYF

V gene: TRBV9
J gene: TRBJ2-3
CDR3 protein: CASSVSFSSDTQYF

V gene: TRBV7-9
J gene: TRBJ1-4
CDR3 protein: CASSSTAGQTMRKLFF

V gene: TRBV12-3/TRBV12-4
J gene: TRBJ2-7
CDR3 protein: CASSLRGSGDEQYF

V gene: TRBV12-5
J gene: TRBJ2-3
CDR3 protein: CASGLTREFPDTQYF

V gene: TRBV20-1
J gene: TRBJ2-1
CDR3 protein: CSANDRALSYNEQFF

V gene: TRBV6-6
J gene: TRBJ1-6
CDR3 protein: CASSSGRDNSPLHF

V gene: TRBV12-5
J gene: TRBJ2-4
CDR3 protein: CASGIDRGSKNIQYF

V gene: TRBV4-1
J gene: TRBJ1-6
CDR3 protein: CASSQDKGRRVSYNSPLHF

V gene: TRBV5-4
J gene: TRBJ1-1
CDR3 protein: CASSFWQNTEAFF

V gene: TRBV28
J gene: TRBJ2-7
CDR3 protein: CASTGRYYEQYF

V gene: TRBV20-1
J gene: TRBJ1-2
CDR3 protein: CSAREPYNYGYTF

V gene: TRBV5-1
J gene: TRBJ2-7
CDR3 protein: CASSPAGQRYNEQYF

V gene: TRBV5-1
J gene: TRBJ2-3
CDR3 protein: CASSLGVTSGGAADTQYF

V gene: TRBV3-1
J gene: TRBJ2-7
CDR3 protein: CASRTRGRPYEQYF

V gene: TRBV10-3
J gene: TRBJ2-3
CDR3 protein: CAISDRKTGVRDTQYF

V gene: TRBV5-1
J gene: TRBJ2-1
CDR3 protein: CASRGILAGGNNEQFF

V gene: TRBV6-1
J gene: TRBJ2-1
CDR3 protein: CASSELQGSSYNEQFF

V gene: TRBV19
J gene: TRBJ1-2
CDR3 protein: CASSRQGDGYTF

V gene: TRBV12-3/TRBV12-4
J gene: TRBJ2-7
CDR3 protein: CASSLGGSSYEQYF

V gene: TRBV10-3
J gene: TRBJ2-2
CDR3 protein: CAISEGGGDTGELFF

V gene: TRBV6-4
J gene: TRBJ2-2
CDR3 protein: CASSSGNTGELFF

V gene: TRBV11-2
J gene: TRBJ2-5
CDR3 protein: CASSSLLAGQTQYF

V gene: TRBV9
J gene: TRBJ2-5
CDR3 protein: CASSEGYQETQYF

V gene: TRBV9
J gene: TRBJ2-2
CDR3 protein: CASNREPWGTGELFF

V gene: TRBV29-1
J gene: TRBJ2-3
CDR3 protein: CSVFRPAGADTQYF

V gene: TRBV7-9
J gene: TRBJ1-1
CDR3 protein: CASTAREAEAFF

V gene: TRBV5-4
J gene: TRBJ2-3
CDR3 protein: CASSFLQGTHTDTQYF

V gene: TRBV29-1
J gene: TRBJ2-1
CDR3 protein: CSVVGYNEQFF